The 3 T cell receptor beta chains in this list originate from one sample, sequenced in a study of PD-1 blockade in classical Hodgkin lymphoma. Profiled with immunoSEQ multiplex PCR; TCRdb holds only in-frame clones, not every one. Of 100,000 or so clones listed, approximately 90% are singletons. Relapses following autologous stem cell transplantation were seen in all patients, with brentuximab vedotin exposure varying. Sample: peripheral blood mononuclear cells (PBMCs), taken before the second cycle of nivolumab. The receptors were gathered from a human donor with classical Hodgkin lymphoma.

The CDR3 DNA reads TGTGCCATCAGCTTACTAGCGAATGAGCAGTTCTTC. As protein: CAISLLANEQFF. This chain uses TRBV10-3 with TRBJ2-1, with TRBD2 matching 7 bases. With 6 bases clipped from V and 7 bases from J, the junction kept 3 bases outside the gene matches. The CDR3 covers 12 residues. Germline CDR1 reads ENHRY; CDR2 reads SYGVKD.

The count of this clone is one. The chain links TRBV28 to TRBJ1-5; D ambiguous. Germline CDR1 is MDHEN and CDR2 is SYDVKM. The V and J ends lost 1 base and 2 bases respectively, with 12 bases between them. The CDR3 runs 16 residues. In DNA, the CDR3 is TGTGCCAGCAGTTTATTACGCGGGGAGGGCAATCAGCCCCAGCATTTT. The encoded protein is CASSLLRGEGNQPQHF.

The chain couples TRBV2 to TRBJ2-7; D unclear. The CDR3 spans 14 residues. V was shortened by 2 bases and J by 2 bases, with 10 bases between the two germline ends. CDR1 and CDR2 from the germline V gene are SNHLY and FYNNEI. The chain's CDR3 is CASSESWVTYEQYF. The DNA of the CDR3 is TGTGCCAGCAGTGAATCGTGGGTCACCTACGAGCAGTACTTC.